The 20 T cell receptor beta chains presented below share a single source sample, sequenced in a study of shared clonotypes between healthy human individuals. Profiled with immunoSEQ multiplex PCR; TCRdb holds only in-frame clones, not every one. The data hold over a million clones, with under 80% observed a single time. Sequencing used memory CD4+ T cells sorted from blood. Documented subset: CD45RA-negative fraction. The receptors were gathered from a man between 18 and 29 years old in good health.

The chain recombines TRBV7-2 with TRBJ1-6; D is unclear. This CDR3 is 14 amino acids long. Trimming took 2 bases from V and 6 from J, leaving 8 bases between them. The V gene's germline CDR1 is SGHTA and CDR2 FQGNSA. CDR3 sequence (DNA): TGTGCCAGCAGCTTACAAGGGCCTAATTCACCCCTCCACTTT. It codes for CASSLQGPNSPLHF.

This clone has only a few counts. J is TRBJ2-2 and V is TRBV7-2; 11 positions agree with TRBD2. Trimming took 0 bases from V and 6 from J; bases not matched to a gene: 3. The CDR3 covers 16 residues. Germline loops: CDR1 SGHTA, CDR2 FQGNSA. The CDR3 region has the DNA TGTGCCAGCAGCTTAGCGGGTAGCGGGAGGGCCGGGGAGCTGTTTTTT. Its translation: CASSLAGSGRAGELFF.

The chain joins TRBV5-1 to TRBJ2-5; D gene uncertain. The V gene lost 0 bases and the J gene lost 5 bases, with 14 bases spanning the gap. Per the germline V gene, CDR1 is SGHRS and CDR2 is YFSETQ. The CDR3 extends over 15 amino acids. CDR3 sequence (DNA): TGCGCCAGCAGCTTGGAGGGCTCCGCTGGGGAGACCCAGTACTTC. It yields the protein CASSLEGSAGETQYF.

In its sample, this clone was seen a few times. The identical CDR3 is also encoded by other nucleotide sequences in the sample. The chain combines TRBV2 with TRBJ1-5, with D uncertain. This CDR3 is built from 13 residues. Germline V gives CDR1 SNHLY, CDR2 FYNNEI. V gave up 3 bases and J gave up 3 bases, with 6 bases separating them. The CDR3 sequence is CASSEGLNQPQHF. CDR3 nucleotide sequence: TGTGCCAGCAGTGAGGGCCTCAATCAGCCCCAGCATTTT.

As regards this clone: The sample contains more than one DNA sequence encoding this CDR3. The chain combines TRBV2 with TRBJ2-1; 8 bases map to TRBD2. The CDR3 is 14 amino acids. The ends lost 4 bases at V and 4 bases at J; junction bases unmatched: 3. The germline V gene encodes CDR1 SNHLY and CDR2 FYNNEI. The CDR3 loop reads CASSGASGYNEQFF. In DNA, the CDR3 is TGTGCCAGCAGTGGTGCTAGCGGGTACAATGAGCAGTTCTTC.

The chain employs TRBV5-5 and TRBJ2-6; TRBD1 agrees at 7 bases. This CDR3 is 17 amino acids long. Per the germline V gene, CDR1 is SGHKS and CDR2 is YYEKEE (reference sequence). J was trimmed by 0 bases and V by 4 bases; bases with no gene match: 7. The DNA of the CDR3 is TGTGCCAGCAGCCCCGAGACAGGGTTCTCTGGGGCCAACGTCCTGACTTTC. It is translated as CASSPETGFSGANVLTF. The full variable domain, with the rest looked up from reference TRBV5-5 and TRBJ2-6, is DAGVTQSPTHLIKTRGQQVTLRCSPISGHKSVSWYQQVLGQGPQFIFQYYEKEERGRGNFPDRFSARQFPNYSSELNVNALLLGDSALYLCASSPETGFSGANVLTFGAGSRLTVL.

This clone was detected only once. The CDR3 protein is CASSLVQAEQYF. The CDR3 DNA is TGTGCCAGCAGCTTAGTTCAGGCCGAGCAGTACTTC. The chain couples TRBV7-9 to TRBJ2-7; D gene uncertain. The CDR3 sequence is 12 residues long. Germline loops: CDR1 SEHNR, CDR2 FQNEAQ (reference sequence). The germline V and J ends were trimmed by 1 base and 6 bases, with 7 bases remaining between them.

The chain employs TRBV29-1 and TRBJ1-3, with 8 nucleotides matching TRBD1. Germline-derived CDR1 and CDR2 are SQVTM and ANQGSEA. With V trimmed by 3 bases and J by 7 bases, 2 bases remained unmatched. There are 12 residues in the CDR3. CDR3 sequence reads: CSVETGENTIYF. Written as DNA, the CDR3 is TGCAGCGTTGAGACAGGGGAGAACACCATATATTTT.

The sample holds a few counts of this clone. This sequence joins TRBV18 and TRBJ1-1; D uncertain. The germline gives CDR1 KGHSH, CDR2 LQKENI. This CDR3 is 14 amino acids long. V was cut by 1 base and J by 1 base, with 7 bases left in between. Written as DNA, the CDR3 is TGTGCCAGCTCACCACAAAACAAGAACACTGAAGCTTTCTTT. Protein sequence: CASSPQNKNTEAFF.

The chain links TRBV18 to TRBJ1-5; D ambiguous. CDR3 length: 14 amino acids. Germline V gene lookup returns CDR1 KGHSH and CDR2 LQKENI. V was shortened by 4 bases and J by 2 bases, with 9 bases between the two germline ends. The chain's CDR3 is CASSRGKGNQPQHF. In DNA, the CDR3 is TGTGCCAGCTCACGGGGAAAGGGCAATCAGCCCCAGCATTTT.

Of note for this clone: In the same sample, other DNA sequences code for this CDR3. This sequence joins TRBV29-1 and TRBJ1-3; D gene unclear. CDR1 SQVTM and CDR2 ANQGSEA come from the germline V gene. With 2 bases removed from V and 0 bases from J, the gap between germline ends came to 5 bases. The CDR3 extends over 13 amino acids. CDR3 sequence: CSVETNSGNTIYF. CDR3 sequence (DNA): TGCAGCGTTGAAACAAACTCTGGAAACACCATATATTTT.

The CDR3 nucleotides are TGTGCCAGCTCACCCTGGCGGGAGACAGGGTTCTCTGAAGCTTTCTTT. It yields the protein CASSPWRETGFSEAFF. The genes are TRBV18 and TRBJ1-1; 7 nucleotides agree with TRBD1. The J segment lost 6 bases and the V segment lost 3 bases, leaving 13 bases of the junction unmatched. Germline CDR1 KGHSH, CDR2 LQKENI. The CDR3 sequence is 16 residues long.

This clone came up a few times. The chain is built from TRBV12-1 and TRBJ2-1; the DNA was not compared with TRBD2, the D call given in the table. TRBV12-1 is a recognized pseudogene. The CDR3 is 19 residues long. The CDR3 DNA is TGTGCCAGCAGCTTGCCCGGGACTAGCGGGAGTTTGGTCTACAATGAGCAGTTCTTC. Residues: CASSLPGTSGSLVYNEQFF.

This chain joins TRBV11-2 and TRBJ2-7; TRBD2 aligns across 7 bases. Germline trimming cut 0 bases from V and 0 bases from J; bases unmatched to any gene: 5. The CDR3 covers 16 residues. Germline CDR1 SGHAT, CDR2 FQNNGV. CDR3 residues: CASSLDQRTSSYEQYF. For the CDR3, the DNA is TGTGCCAGCAGCTTAGATCAGAGGACTAGCTCCTACGAGCAGTACTTC.

The chain joins TRBV7-2 to TRBJ1-5; TRBD1 might be the D (5 bases). This CDR3 contains 12 residues. Germline V gene data show CDR1 as SGHTA and CDR2 as FQGNSA. V shed 1 base and J shed 9 bases, with 7 bases lying between them. CDR3 DNA sequence: TGTGCCAGCAGCTTAGGGGGGGGGCCCCAGCATTTT. It encodes CASSLGGGPQHF.

This rearrangement joins TRBV7-9 to TRBJ2-7; D not resolved. Germline V gene sequence: CDR1 SEHNR, CDR2 FQNEAQ (reference sequence). This CDR3 region has 11 residues. Trimming pared 5 bases from V and 3 bases from J, leaving 5 bases between. The CDR3 DNA sequence: TGTGCCAGCAGCCAATTCTACGAGCAGTACTTC. Amino acid sequence: CASSQFYEQYF.

V and J are TRBV7-2 and TRBJ2-4; 15 positions match TRBD2. This CDR3 region has 19 residues. Germline V gene data show CDR1 as SGHTA and CDR2 as FQGNSA. After removal of 5 bases from V and 1 base from J, the junction contained 9 bases not matched to a gene. The CDR3 sequence is CASSQVGLAGGRAKNIQYF. CDR3 DNA: TGTGCCAGCAGCCAAGTTGGACTAGCGGGAGGGCGGGCCAAAAACATTCAGTACTTC.

The sample holds a few counts of this clone. For the CDR3, the DNA is TGTGCCAGCATTACAGGAGACCCACGTATGTGTGAAAAACTGTTTTTT. Translated: CASITGDPRMCEKLFF. The chain has TRBV14 and TRBJ1-4; weak D call: TRBD1 (5 bases). V dropped 7 bases and J dropped 7 bases, with 22 bases sitting between them. There are 16 residues in the CDR3. The V gene's germline CDR1 is SGHDN and CDR2 FVKESK.

The chain employs TRBV6-5 and TRBJ2-7; D is possibly TRBD2 (6 bases). The CDR3 is made up of 14 amino acids. Germline V gene data show CDR1 as MNHEY and CDR2 as SVGAGI. V lost 6 bases, J lost 0 bases, and 12 bases lay in between. The DNA of the CDR3 is TGTGCCAGCAGCCCGGGACTCCACTCCTACGAGCAGTACTTC. Its protein is CASSPGLHSYEQYF.

The chain joins TRBV5-4 to TRBJ2-1, with 10 bases lining up with TRBD2. From germline, CDR1 is SGHNT and CDR2 YYREEE (reference sequence). J was trimmed by 6 bases and V by 2 bases; bases with no gene match: 8. This CDR3 has 16 amino acids. The CDR3, as DNA: TGTGCCAGCAGCTTTAAGACTAGCGGGTGGAGCAATGAGCAGTTCTTC. Amino acids: CASSFKTSGWSNEQFF.